The sequence of this T cell receptor beta chain was determined in a study of blood T cell repertoires in COVID-19 (TCRdb year 2020). Some background on the complete study: Samples covering the acute and convalescent phases of COVID-19 were provided by collaborators in the United States, Italy and Spain. The prospective study material was composed of cDNA or gDNA derived from T cells, B-cell-depleted T cells, or PBMCs. The dataset comprised deeply sampled blood TCRbeta repertoires from subjects exposed to, actively infected with, or recovered from COVID-19. The repertoires were made available in a free public database intended to serve as a resource for research on the immune response to SARS-CoV-2. Samples came from the ongoing ImmuneRACE study (first 160 participants) plus 1,254 subjects from 6 global collaborators. The sample metadata nearly always contained a de-identified subject ID, COVID-19 status, age in years and sex. Where available, HLA class I and class II types were taken from metadata supplied by the sample provider and were not determined by assay-based typing. The investigation overall reported the following: How much clinical and demographic metadata was included differed by source and by participant, and the metadata was provided uncurated.

According to the germline V gene, CDR1 reads MNHNS and CDR2 reads SASEGT. The CDR3 runs 18 amino acids, cysteine and phenylalanine included. Of all the DNA, just the CDR3 is kept, 54 bases in frame from base 1. The V end loses 1 base and the J end loses 3 bases, and a stretch of 20 bases separates them. Comments on this clone: Which antigen it targets is not known. No base qualities exist here, and no much larger clone lies one base off it.

TCRbeta CDR3 regions were amplified from genomic DNA using the immunoSEQ Assay, a bias-controlled multiplex PCR. Processing in the source paper ran as follows. The number of nucleated cells in each sample was estimated from the amplification of reference gene primers within the assay. To quantify the absolute abundance of each unique TCRbeta CDR3 rearrangement, sequence reads were collapsed and filtered. Productive Simpson clonality was computed per sample as the square root of Simpson's diversity index over productive rearrangements. TCRdb provides this immuneACCESS table in a form limited to in-frame rearrangements. Some clones are lacking; in checked studies, under half of them reflect an unresolved V gene, and why the rest are absent is not known. V and J calls and clone size are given by that table; D and trimming were obtained from the DNA. The table for this sample lists over 200,000 clones; 82% of them were counted only once. 12% of the sample is in the top ten clones.

Whole blood was collected in K2EDTA tubes by collaborating institutions according to the institutions' own protocols. For TCRbeta analysis, collaborators shipped samples as frozen whole blood, isolated PBMCs, or DNA extracted from either of those sample types. The sequence derives from a woman in her thirties or forties with acute or convalescent COVID-19. The specimen sequenced was peripheral blood. The chain employs TRBV6-1 and TRBJ2-3, and perhaps TRBD2 as D gene, on 7 matching bases. The nucleotide sequence is TGTGCCAGCAGTGAAGAGATGGGGGGGCGCCTTGAGACAGATACGCAGTATTTT. Translated, it gives CASSEEMGGRLETDTQYF.